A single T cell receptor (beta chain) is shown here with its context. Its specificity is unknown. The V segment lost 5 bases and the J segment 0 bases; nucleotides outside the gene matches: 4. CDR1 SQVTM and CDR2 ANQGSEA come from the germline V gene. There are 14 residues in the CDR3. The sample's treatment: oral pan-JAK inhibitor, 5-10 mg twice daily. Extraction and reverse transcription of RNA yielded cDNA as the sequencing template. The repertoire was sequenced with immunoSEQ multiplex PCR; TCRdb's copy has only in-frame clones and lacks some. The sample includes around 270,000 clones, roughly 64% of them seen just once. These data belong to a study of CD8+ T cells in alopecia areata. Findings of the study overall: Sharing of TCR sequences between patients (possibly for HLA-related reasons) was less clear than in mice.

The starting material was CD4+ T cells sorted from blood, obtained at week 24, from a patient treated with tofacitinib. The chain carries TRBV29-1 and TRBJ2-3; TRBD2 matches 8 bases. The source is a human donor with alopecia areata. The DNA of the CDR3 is TGCAGCGTTAAAGCGGGAGTTAGCACAGATACGCAGTATTTT. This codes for CSVKAGVSTDTQYF.